Included here is one T cell receptor (beta chain) sequence, with context. The sample holds a few counts of this clone. Its specific antigen is unknown. This may be a read error, as it is one base from a much larger clone. The CDR3 has 16 amino acids, counting the end cysteine and phenylalanine. Only CDR3 DNA remains: 48 bases, in frame from the first base. Per the germline V gene (reference sequence), SGHAT is the CDR1 and FQDESV is the CDR2. These data belong to a study of metastatic and nonmetastatic thyroid tumors (dated by TCRdb to 2020 to 2021). Describing the broader study: The researchers compared repertoires between peripheral blood samples and tumor or nodule tissue samples from patients with malignant or benign thyroid disease. Overall results and qualifications from the work: In both blood and tumor samples, TCR beta diversity was reported to be significantly higher in malignant tumors than in benign nodules.

Libraries were constructed by PCR. The data were produced on an Illumina HiSeq 4000. High-throughput sequencing was used to profile the TCR beta-chain CDR3 region of every patient. The source study handled its data this way. Drawing on CDR3 differences between clinicopathological groups, the researchers built a classifier meant to tell apart patients with distant-metastatic papillary thyroid cancer. Repertoire diversity was assessed with the Shannon index, and tumor-blood repertoire similarity with the Morisita-Horn index. In TCRdb, the public reads were trimmed at Q25 with fastp and aligned with MiXCR, with productive beta chains retained. TCRdb, not the original authors, processed these V and J calls. This sample lists some 28,000 clones; 20% to 25% were detected once. The top ten hold about 43% of the sample. No patient had received any treatment before thyroid surgery. Patient clinical samples collected from about 2011 to 2018 were retrospectively analysed using T-cell receptor beta sequencing.

This receptor was identified in a female donor with papillary thyroid cancer or a benign thyroid nodule (not recorded which). Some clones in this sample may be carry-over from other donors' samples. The chain is encoded by TRBV11-1 joined to TRBJ2-1; 8 central bases correspond to TRBD1. The sequenced sample was blood. The CDR3 region reads CASSLAYRGIYNEQFF. The DNA is as follows: TGTGCCAGTAGCTTAGCTTACAGGGGGATATACAATGAGCAGTTCTTC.